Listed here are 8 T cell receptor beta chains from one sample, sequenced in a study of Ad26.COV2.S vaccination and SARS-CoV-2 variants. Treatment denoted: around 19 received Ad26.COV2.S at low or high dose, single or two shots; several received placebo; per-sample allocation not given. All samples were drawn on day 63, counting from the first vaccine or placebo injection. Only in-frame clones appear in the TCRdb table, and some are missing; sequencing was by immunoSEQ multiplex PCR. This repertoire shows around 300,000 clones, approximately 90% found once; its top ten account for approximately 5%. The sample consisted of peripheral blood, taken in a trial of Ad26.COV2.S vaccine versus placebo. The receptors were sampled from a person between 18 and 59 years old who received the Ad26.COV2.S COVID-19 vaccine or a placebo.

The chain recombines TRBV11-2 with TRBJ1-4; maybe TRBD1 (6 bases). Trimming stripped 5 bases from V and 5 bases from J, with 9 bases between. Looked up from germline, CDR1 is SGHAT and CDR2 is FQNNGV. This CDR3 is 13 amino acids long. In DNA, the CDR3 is TGTGCCAGCAGCCCCGGACAGAATGAAAAACTGTTTTTT. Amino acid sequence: CASSPGQNEKLFF. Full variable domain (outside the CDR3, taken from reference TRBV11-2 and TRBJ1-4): EAGVAQSPRYKIIEKRQSVAFWCNPISGHATLYWYQQILGQGPKLLIQFQNNGVVDDSQLPKDRFSAERLKGVDSTLKIQPAKLEDSAVYLCASSPGQNEKLFFGSGTQLSVL.

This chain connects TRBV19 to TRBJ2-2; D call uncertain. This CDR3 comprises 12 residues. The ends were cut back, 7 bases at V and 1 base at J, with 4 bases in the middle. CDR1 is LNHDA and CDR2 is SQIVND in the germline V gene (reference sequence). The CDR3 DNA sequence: TGTGCCAGTAAACTGAACACCGGGGAGCTGTTTTTT. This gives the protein CASKLNTGELFF.

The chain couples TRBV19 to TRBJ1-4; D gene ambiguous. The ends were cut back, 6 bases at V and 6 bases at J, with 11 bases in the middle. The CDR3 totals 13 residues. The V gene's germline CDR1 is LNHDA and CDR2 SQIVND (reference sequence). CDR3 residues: CASRKGGDEKLFF. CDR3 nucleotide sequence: TGTGCCAGTAGGAAGGGCGGGGATGAAAAACTGTTTTTT.

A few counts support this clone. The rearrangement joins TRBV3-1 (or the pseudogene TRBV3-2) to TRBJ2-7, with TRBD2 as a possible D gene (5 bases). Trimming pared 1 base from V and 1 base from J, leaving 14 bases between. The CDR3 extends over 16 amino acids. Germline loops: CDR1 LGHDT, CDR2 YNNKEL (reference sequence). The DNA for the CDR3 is TGTGCCAGCAGCCAAGGGCCATCCGGGGTTTCCTACGAGCAGTACTTC. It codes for CASSQGPSGVSYEQYF.

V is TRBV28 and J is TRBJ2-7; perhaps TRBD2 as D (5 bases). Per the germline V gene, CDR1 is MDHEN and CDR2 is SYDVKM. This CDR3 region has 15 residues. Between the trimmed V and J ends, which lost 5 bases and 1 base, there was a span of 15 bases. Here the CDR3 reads CASSLRGPTSYEQYF. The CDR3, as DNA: TGTGCCAGCAGTCTTCGAGGGCCAACGTCCTACGAGCAGTACTTC.

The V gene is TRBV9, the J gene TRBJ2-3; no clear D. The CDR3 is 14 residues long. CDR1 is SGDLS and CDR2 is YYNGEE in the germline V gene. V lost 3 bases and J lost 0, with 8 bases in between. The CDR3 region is CASSAPWSTDTQYF. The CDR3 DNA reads TGTGCCAGCAGCGCCCCTTGGAGCACAGATACGCAGTATTTT.

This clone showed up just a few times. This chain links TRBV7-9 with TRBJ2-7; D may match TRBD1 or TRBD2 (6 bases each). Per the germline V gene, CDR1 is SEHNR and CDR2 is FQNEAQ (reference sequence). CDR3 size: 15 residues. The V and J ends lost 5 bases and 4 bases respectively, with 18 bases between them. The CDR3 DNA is TGTGCCAGCAGCGTCGATCCGGGGGCGGCTTACGAGCAGTACTTC. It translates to CASSVDPGAAYEQYF.

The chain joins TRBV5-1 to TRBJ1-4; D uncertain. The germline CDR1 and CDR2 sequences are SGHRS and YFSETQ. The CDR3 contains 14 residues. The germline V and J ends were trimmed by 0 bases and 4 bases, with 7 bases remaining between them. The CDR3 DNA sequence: TGCGCCAGCAGCTTGGATCGGCGTAATGAAAAACTGTTTTTT. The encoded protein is CASSLDRRNEKLFF. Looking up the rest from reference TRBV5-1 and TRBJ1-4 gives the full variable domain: KAGVTQTPRYLIKTRGQQVTLSCSPISGHRSVSWYQQTPGQGLQFLFEYFSETQRNKGNFPGRFSGRQFSNSRSEMNVSTLELGDSALYLCASSLDRRNEKLFFGSGTQLSVL.